Sequencing of this T cell receptor (beta chain) was carried out in a study of siplizumab effects on memory and regulatory T cells. The study, taken as a whole, reports: Naive T cells appeared more varied than memory cells and looked like key alloresponse contributors. There were only a minor fraction of alloreactive clones that mapped to unstimulated subsets. Alloreactive sequences from unstimulated CD4+ memory cells fell significantly with siplizumab. Confirmatory evidence of suppressive function in proliferating siplizumab-culture Tregs was not obtained.

Trimming took 3 bases from V and 7 from J; bases not matched to a gene: 1. CDR1 MNHNS and CDR2 SASEGT come from the germline V gene. The CDR3 is made up of 12 amino acids. Points on this clone: What it binds is not known.

Method: immunoSEQ multiplex PCR; TCRdb's copy keeps in-frame clones and lacks some. The sample has roughly 110,000 clones, 93% seen once. V is TRBV6-1 and J is TRBJ2-3; 7 bases are a match to TRBD1. Sequenced sample: non-Treg CD4+ T cells sorted from blood. This TCR was sampled from a human donor in good health. CDR3 DNA sequence: TGTGCCAGCAGTGAGGACAGGAATACGCAGTATTTT. Translated: CASSEDRNTQYF.